This passage covers 3 T cell receptor beta chains from one sample sequenced in a study of blood T cell repertoires in COVID-19 (TCRdb year 2020). Libraries were prepared through the immunoSEQ multiplex PCR assay. TCRdb stores this immuneACCESS table with in-frame sequences only. Part of the clones is absent; in the studies checked, under half of the shortfall reflects unresolved V genes, and no reason is known for the rest. In this sample the table shows around 300,000 clones, 89% of which occur a single time. Approximately 2.2% of the sample is in the top ten clones. The sequencing sample was made of peripheral blood. These receptors originate from a man in his fifties or sixties with acute or convalescent COVID-19.

This rearrangement joins TRBV7-3 to TRBJ2-6; 9 positions match TRBD1. With V trimmed by 3 bases and J by 0 bases, 3 bases remained unmatched. Germline V gives CDR1 SGHTA, CDR2 FQGTGA. The CDR3 contains 17 residues. CDR3: CASSFWTGDSGANVLTF. The CDR3 region has the DNA TGTGCCAGCAGCTTTTGGACAGGGGACTCTGGGGCCAACGTCCTGACTTTC.

This clone was seen a single time. V gene TRBV6-5 combines with J gene TRBJ1-4, with 12 positions matching TRBD1. The germline V gene encodes CDR1 MNHEY and CDR2 SVGAGI. The J segment lost 8 bases and the V segment lost 5 bases, leaving 6 bases of the junction unmatched. The CDR3 consists of 15 residues. The CDR3 sequence: CASSTSGTGGEKLFF. CDR3 nucleotide sequence: TGTGCCAGCAGTACCTCCGGGACAGGGGGCGAAAAACTGTTTTTT.

The V gene is TRBV5-4, the J gene TRBJ1-1; 7 positions agree with TRBD1. J lost 5 bases, V lost 4 bases, and 5 bases had no gene match. The germline V gene encodes CDR1 SGHNT and CDR2 YYREEE (reference sequence). The CDR3 is 13 residues long. CDR3 sequence reads: CASSAEQGTEAFF. In nucleotides, the CDR3 is TGTGCCAGCAGCGCGGAACAGGGGACTGAAGCTTTCTTT. Combining the CDR3 with reference TRBV5-4 and TRBJ1-1 gives the whole variable domain ETGVTQSPTHLIKTRGQQVTLRCSSQSGHNTVSWYQQALGQGPQFIFQYYREEENGRGNFPPRFSGLQFPNYSSELNVNALELDDSALYLCASSAEQGTEAFFGQGTRLTVV.